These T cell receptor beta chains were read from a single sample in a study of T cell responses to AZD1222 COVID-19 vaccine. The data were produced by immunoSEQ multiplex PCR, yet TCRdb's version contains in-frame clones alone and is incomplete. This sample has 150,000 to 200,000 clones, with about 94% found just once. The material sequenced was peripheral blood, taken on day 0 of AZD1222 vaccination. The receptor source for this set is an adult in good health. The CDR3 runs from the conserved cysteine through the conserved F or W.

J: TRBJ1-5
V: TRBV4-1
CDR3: CASSQEHSYSNQPQHF

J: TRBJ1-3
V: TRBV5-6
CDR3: CASSLQGGLSGNTIYF

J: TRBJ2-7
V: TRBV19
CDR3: CASSMDGSYEQYF

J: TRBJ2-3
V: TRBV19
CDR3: CASSIGATDTQYF

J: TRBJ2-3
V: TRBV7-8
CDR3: CASSRDTDTQYF

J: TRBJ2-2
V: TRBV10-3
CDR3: CAILGTGTNTGELFF

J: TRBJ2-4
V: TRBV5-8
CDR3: CASSLGLAKNIQYF

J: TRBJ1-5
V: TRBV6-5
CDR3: CASRPTGGNQPQHF

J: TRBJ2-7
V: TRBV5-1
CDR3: CASSIRALGDRYYEQYF

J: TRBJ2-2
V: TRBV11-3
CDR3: CASSRDLHTGELFF

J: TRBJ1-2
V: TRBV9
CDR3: CASSGHTGAPNYGYTF

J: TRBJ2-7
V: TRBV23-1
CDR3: CANRTTSLEQYF

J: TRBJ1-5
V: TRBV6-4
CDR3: CASSEDPNPNQPQHF

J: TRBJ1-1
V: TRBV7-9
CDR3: CASSRNRGQTEAFF

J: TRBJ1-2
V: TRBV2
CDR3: CASSEAGTLYGYTF

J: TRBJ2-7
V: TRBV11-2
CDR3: CASSLHPLMASLYEQYF

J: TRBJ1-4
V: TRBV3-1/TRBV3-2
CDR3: CASSRGTALNEKLFF